Listed below are T cell receptor beta chains from one sample, sequenced in a study of Graves' ophthalmopathy and Graves' hyperthyroidism. Using its own MiXCR run on the multiplex PCR reads, TCRdb lists one record per CDR3 protein. The sample includes tens of thousands of distinct CDR3 sequences, less than 65% of them seen just once. The sample was peripheral blood. The source is an adult woman with Graves' ophthalmopathy. CDR3s include the opening cysteine and the closing phenylalanine or tryptophan.

>TRBJ2-3|15|TRBV20-1
CSARDRAVSTDTQYF
>TRBJ2-2|14|TRBV20-1
CSASGTGNTGELFF
>TRBJ2-6|17|TRBV4-2
CASSPGRLSSGANVLTF
>TRBJ1-4|11|TRBV20-1
CSAREDEKLFF
>TRBJ1-1|15|TRBV6-1
CASSPGGMGNTEAFF
>TRBJ2-3|13|TRBV7-8
CASTSGNTDTQYF
>TRBJ2-6|17|TRBV11-3
CAGSSTGAPSGANVLTF
>TRBJ2-7|17|TRBV9
CGSSAGLAGVGSHEQYF
>TRBJ1-4|16|TRBV19
CASSLGTKGLNEKQFF
>TRBJ1-1|11|TRBV6-5
CASRRAAEAFF
>TRBJ2-2|18|TRBV20-1
CSARDLAGGGGAGGELFF
>TRBJ1-1|15|TRBV20-1
CSAAGTGGRHAEAFF
>TRBJ2-2|14|TRBV2
CASSGLADTGELFF
>TRBJ2-7|14|TRBV7-9
CASSSGTGGYEQYF
>TRBJ2-3|13|TRBV19
CASSIARGDTQYF
>TRBJ2-3|15|TRBV9
CASSVQTGRPDTQYF
>TRBJ2-2|14|TRBV12-3/TRBV12-4
CASRTVGVTGELFF